This TCR beta chain came from a study of blood T cells in healthy people across ages (dated by TCRdb to the mid-2010s). The study in broad terms: Template switching captured roughly one uniquely barcoded TCR beta cDNA molecule per two T cells in model experiments. Using the same blood draw, the study looked at two additional independent replicas of 1 million unique cDNA reads for two donors, one aged 18 to 29 and the other aged 80 or older. Using deep sequencing normalized with unique cDNA molecular identifiers, the study measured how TCR beta repertoire diversity changes with age. Four age groups were formed from the donors: young (average roughly 15 years), middle-aged (approximately 39), aged (approximately 60) and long-lived (roughly 81).

Overall study outcomes, separate from this receptor: Donor CMV infection status was unknown, potentially confounding age-related changes in expanded clonotypes. Observed TCR beta diversity correlated strongly with the percentage of naive T cells measured by flow cytometry. Compared with the aged group, more naive CD4+ T cells, fewer expanded clones and increased TCR diversity were shown by the long-lived group, suggesting age selection. Since profiling was done on bulk unsorted PBMCs, naive and antigen-experienced compartments could not be conclusively compared. Estimates of total diversity from one million sequenced T cells were regarded as lower bounds and underestimates. As age increased, observed TCR beta diversity per million T cells dropped in a roughly linear way, and a significant reduction was already evident by age 40.

V is pared back by 4 bases and J by 4 bases, with 15 bases lying between the germline termini. Measured from the cysteine to the phenylalanine, the CDR3 is 14 residues long. The kept DNA is CDR3 alone, 42 bases in frame from the first base. CDR1 and CDR2, per the germline V gene (reference sequence), are SGHKS and YYEKEE. Donors were under 40 systemically healthy Caucasian individuals from Russia aged roughly 6 to 90 years. Each donor gave 8 to 10 milliliters of peripheral blood, drawn into EDTA-treated Vacutainer tubes. Ficoll-Paque density-gradient centrifugation was used to isolate PBMCs, with at least 6 million per sample. Trizol reagent was used to extract total RNA from PBMCs, with at least 6 micrograms per sample. For every donor, flow cytometry on a PBMC aliquot measured the percentage of naive CD45RAhigh/CD27high T cells. The library relied on 5' RACE. The reads were generated on an Illumina HiSeq 2500. A second PCR of about 7 to 12 cycles was performed with a sample-barcoded 5' primer and a J-beta primer mix. A template-switch 5' adaptor carrying 12 random nucleotides introduced a unique molecular identifier onto each TCR beta cDNA molecule. Each sample yielded at least 3 million CDR3-containing paired-end reads. First-strand cDNA was synthesized from all RNA with the Mint cDNA synthesis kit, primed by a TRBC-specific oligonucleotide. After uracil-DNA glycosylase treatment, a first 18-cycle PCR used universal primers M1SS and BC2_uni_R on all cDNA. On the authors' methods: Normalization of each sample was performed by random selection of 1 million high-quality reads, each carrying a distinct molecular identifier. Instead of being binned into consensus sequences, reads with shared molecular identifiers were discarded. MiTCR, run with a Q25 quality threshold and the strictest error-elimination algorithm, handled CDR3 identification, clonotype clustering and error correction. Lower-bound total TCR beta diversity was estimated with a nonparametric unseen species model using Euler transformation. Starting from the raw public reads, TCRdb applied fastp trimming at Q25, assembled clones with MiXCR and retained in-frame beta chains. Here each entry gathers all rows of one CDR3 protein and keeps the most common genes and DNA. The V and J calls follow TCRdb's processing rather than the paper's. The sample has about 780,000 distinct CDR3 sequences on record, 20% to 30% of them singletons. Over 2.5% of the sample comes from the top ten.

About this clonotype: What this receptor recognizes is not known. No base quality values were provided; no much bigger clone lies one nucleotide off.

Separately, the same data were catalogued under a study of T cells of mothers and their children. The second study reports: Donors were nine systemically healthy Caucasian individuals: three mothers and their six children. cDNA synthesis consumed the entire amount of extracted RNA, loaded at approximately 1.4 ug RNA in each 15 ul reaction. In the second PCR, sample barcodes and 2-4 random nucleotides were introduced via the M1S primer. Over 8 million TCR beta CDR3 reads were obtained for each mother, and millions of reads were obtained for each child. TCR recombination output is similarly shaped by thymic selection in related and unrelated pairs, with a minor effect exerted by inherited differences. Normalized repertoire overlap was always slightly but never significantly higher in related than unrelated mother-child pairs. Persistent microchimeric T cell clones were not detected, at a sensitivity of 95 to 100 clones per million clonotypes. Deep NGS was used in the study to compare the TCR beta repertoires of mothers and children and to look for features that separate related mother-child pairs from unrelated individuals. The mean age was about 37 +/- 4 years for the mothers and approximately 11 +/- 4 years for the children. After adapter ligation was performed with NEBNext reagents, the libraries were sequenced on an Illumina HiSeq 2000 with 100+100 nt paired-end reads. To prevent cross-contamination, the mother and child libraries were prepared a month apart and were sequenced in separate runs. For each donor, between about 500,000 and 2,100,000 distinct TCR beta clonotypes were identified. Naive TCR beta clonotypes were estimated from low-frequency clonotypes matched to each donor's FACS-determined naive share, without sorting.

This receptor was taken from a boy under 18 in good health. The rearrangement joined TRBV5-5 to TRBJ2-7; the D gene is perhaps TRBD1 or TRBD2, as each covers 5 bases. Sequencing was carried out using blood. The DNA sequence is TGTGCCAGCAGCGTTGGGACCGGACAATACGAGCAGTACTTC. It encodes CASSVGTGQYEQYF.